One and the same sample provided the 9 T cell receptor beta chains below, sequenced in a study of T cells after posttransplantation cyclophosphamide. Clones were read by immunoSEQ multiplex PCR, and TCRdb kept only the in-frame ones, dropping some. The data contain 51,000 or so clones, around 94% of them singletons. The source material was PBMCs. These receptors were taken from a woman aged 30 to 39 in good health and a related stem cell transplant donor.

This CDR3 is CASSSPSGAGQPQHF. Here the CDR3 DNA reads TGTGCCAGCAGCTCGCCTTCAGGGGCTGGGCAGCCCCAGCATTTT. This chain uses TRBV7-6 with TRBJ1-5, with D possibly being TRBD1 (6 bases). Germline CDR1 SGHVS, CDR2 FNYEAQ. This CDR3 is 15 amino acids long. The V end lost 4 bases, the J end lost 7 bases, and 17 bases lay between the germline ends. Full variable domain (missing parts from reference TRBV7-6 and TRBJ1-5): GAGVSQSPRYKVTKRGQDVALRCDPISGHVSLYWYRQALGQGPEFLTYFNYEAQQDKSGLPNDRFSAERPEGSISTLTIQRTEQRDSAMYRCASSSPSGAGQPQHFGDGTRLSIL.

This chain connects TRBV7-2 to TRBJ1-1, with D possibly being TRBD1 (5 bases). The CDR3 loop spans 14 amino acids. V lost 6 bases and J 8 bases, leaving 19 bases between the germline ends. Per germline, CDR1 SGHTA and CDR2 FQGNSA. DNA for the CDR3: TGTGCCAGCAGGGAGAACCCCGGACGGGGGGAAGCTTTCTTT. The encoded protein is CASRENPGRGEAFF.

The chain combines TRBV10-3 with TRBJ2-3, with TRBD2 matching 7 bases. Losses at the gene ends were 6 bases for V and 0 bases for J; bases not matched to a gene: 6. This CDR3 comprises 15 residues. CDR1 and CDR2 from the germline V gene are ENHRY and SYGVKD. The CDR3 reads CAISKLASSTDTQYF. The CDR3 region has the DNA TGTGCCATCAGCAAACTAGCGTCTAGCACAGATACGCAGTATTTT.

V is TRBV4-3 and J is TRBJ1-3; 8 nucleotides agree with TRBD1. V lost 2 bases and J lost 2; bases outside the gene matches: 5. The germline CDR1 and CDR2 sequences are LGHNA and YSLEER. The CDR3 length is 16 residues. The CDR3 is CASSQSTGAPGNTIYF. Written as DNA, the CDR3 is TGCGCCAGCAGCCAATCGACAGGGGCGCCTGGAAACACCATATATTTT.

The chain carries TRBV7-9 and TRBJ2-2, with D maybe TRBD1 (6 bases). Germline CDR1 SEHNR, CDR2 FQNEAQ (reference sequence). The CDR3 loop spans 15 amino acids. V lost 6 bases to trimming and J lost 0 bases, with 11 bases between them. CDR3 amino acids: CASSFGQSNTGELFF. DNA of the CDR3: TGTGCCAGCAGTTTTGGACAGTCGAACACCGGGGAGCTGTTTTTT. The whole variable domain, filled in from reference TRBV7-9 and TRBJ2-2, reads DTGVSQNPRHKITKRGQNVTFRCDPISEHNRLYWYRQTLGQGPEFLTYFQNEAQLEKSRLLSDRFSAERPKGSFSTLEIQRTEQGDSAMYLCASSFGQSNTGELFFGEGSRLTVL.

This chain connects TRBV5-1 to TRBJ2-6; D not resolved. The germline V gene has CDR1 SGHRS and CDR2 YFSETQ. The CDR3 is 15 residues long. Trimming took 2 bases from V and 2 from J, leaving 8 bases between them. The CDR3 protein is CASSFDNPGANVLTF. In nucleotides, the CDR3 is TGCGCCAGCAGCTTCGACAACCCTGGGGCCAACGTCCTGACTTTC. Full variable domain (missing parts from reference TRBV5-1 and TRBJ2-6): KAGVTQTPRYLIKTRGQQVTLSCSPISGHRSVSWYQQTPGQGLQFLFEYFSETQRNKGNFPGRFSGRQFSNSRSEMNVSTLELGDSALYLCASSFDNPGANVLTFGAGSRLTVL.

The V gene is TRBV19, the J gene TRBJ2-7, with TRBD1 matching over 10 bases. The V and J ends lost 3 bases and 2 bases, in that order; junction bases with no gene match: 10. The germline V gene encodes CDR1 LNHDA and CDR2 SQIVND (reference sequence). This CDR3 spans 17 amino acids. The CDR3 loop is CASSIQLGGTGAYEQYF. DNA for the CDR3: TGTGCCAGTAGTATCCAACTCGGCGGGACAGGGGCCTACGAGCAGTACTTC. The variable domain in full, completed from reference TRBV19 and TRBJ2-7, reads DGGITQSPKYLFRKEGQNVTLSCEQNLNHDAMYWYRQDPGQGLRLIYYSQIVNDFQKGDIAEGYSVSREKKESFPLTVTSAQKNPTAFYLCASSIQLGGTGAYEQYFGPGTRLTVT.

Of note for this clone: Lacking the conserved final phenylalanine or tryptophan, this CDR3 likely reflects a read error. It is unclear where the CDR3 begins or ends on the DNA, so no DNA is shown, and the CDR3 is as TCRdb lists it. The V call is TRBV21-1, the J call TRBJ1-6; TRBD1, the table's D call, was not compared with the DNA. TRBV21-1 has pseudogene status. Ends included, the CDR3 has 13 residues. CDR3 residues: CASSTLGRDRGLS.

The chain employs TRBV30 and TRBJ2-3; 14 bases align to TRBD2. With 5 bases clipped from V and 3 bases from J, the junction kept 7 bases outside the gene matches. Germline V gene sequence: CDR1 GTSNPN, CDR2 SVGIG (reference sequence). The CDR3 is 16 residues long. The DNA of the CDR3 is TGTGCCTGGGGTTCGGGACTAGCGGGGGAAACAGATACGCAGTATTTT. This gives the protein CAWGSGLAGETDTQYF.